The source of this T cell receptor beta chain is a study of T cell clusters in autoimmune cytopenias. Study-wide results and limits: Functional roles of the in silico T cell clusters still await experimental validation.

Each sample's input was 250 ng genomic DNA, some 34,000 genome equivalents. The CDR3 spans 14 residues. CDR1 and CDR2 from the germline V gene are LNHDA and SQIVND (reference sequence). Worth noting for this clonotype: Its antigen is still unknown.

One tube held mixed TRB-A and TRB-B primer pools for touch-down PCR. Following a re-call of the multiplex PCR reads, TCRdb has one entry per CDR3 protein and lacks DNA. This sample contains 3,500 to 5,000 distinct CDR3 sequences. The data were also submitted as part of a second study, on T cell repertoires in aging, cancer and after chemotherapy. From that paper: In healthy donors, age-related TCR diversity loss mainly reflected lost richness.

The clonotype was recovered from a human donor with an autoimmune cytopenia or autoimmune hepatitis (not recorded which). Sequencing used peripheral blood. The genes are TRBV19 and TRBJ1-1; TCRdb indicates TRBD1, and absent DNA this call remains unverified. CDR3 loop: CASTLGISHTEAFF.